This TCR beta chain was sequenced for a study of cytomegalovirus exposure and HLA in healthy donors. PCR employed 60 Vbeta and 13 Jbeta primers. Authors' analysis steps: In a later analysis, the count reached some 88 million unique TCR beta chains, with roughly 11 million shared. Libraries were prepared by immunoSEQ multiplex PCR; TCRdb keeps only in-frame clonotypes and omits some of them. The DNA was the basis for D and trimming; V, J and clone size are from that table. The data show roughly 180,000 clones, 75% to 85% seen once. Germline V lookup: CDR1 PRHDT, CDR2 FYEKMQ (reference sequence). The CDR3 extends over 13 amino acids. The V gene lost 5 bases and the J gene lost 0 bases, with 7 bases spanning the gap. As to this clone: The antigen remains undetermined.

Regarding the study as a whole: Listed as cytomegalovirus-associated were 150 to 200 TCR beta chains. Accurate prediction of most subjects' HLA-A and HLA-B alleles from TCR beta sequences was reported. When the data were analyzed later, several of the most significant clusters appeared to be linked to common viral pathogens.

The sample comprised PBMCs. J is TRBJ1-1 and V is TRBV13; D is uncertain. The source of this sequence is a girl aged 10 to 17 in good health and CMV-seropositive. As DNA, the CDR3 is TGTGCCAGCAGCGCGGTCATGAACACTGAAGCTTTCTTT. It yields the protein CASSAVMNTEAFF.